This T cell receptor beta chain is from a study of cytomegalovirus exposure and HLA in healthy donors. General study findings and limits: Presence/absence analyses assumed roughly uniform sequencing depth across donors.

With regard to this clone: Its specificity is not known.

CDR1 is SEHNR, CDR2 FQNEAQ, per germline (reference sequence). CDR3 length: 14 residues. V was clipped by 4 bases and J by 3 bases, with 10 bases between them. Primers included in the PCR were 60 Vbeta and 13 Jbeta primers. Some clones are missing from TCRdb's copy, which holds only in-frame ones; the method was immunoSEQ multiplex PCR. This sample contains roughly 100,000 clones. The rearrangement uses TRBV7-9 and TRBJ2-1; weak D call: TRBD2 (6 bases). Sequencing used PBMCs. This clonotype was sampled from a man over 45 in good health and CMV-seropositive. The CDR3 region has the DNA TGTGCCAGCAGCTCCCCCGGGGGCTACAATGAGCAGTTCTTC. As protein: CASSSPGGYNEQFF. Full variable domain (rest looked up from reference TRBV7-9 and TRBJ2-1): DTGVSQNPRHKITKRGQNVTFRCDPISEHNRLYWYRQTLGQGPEFLTYFQNEAQLEKSRLLSDRFSAERPKGSFSTLEIQRTEQGDSAMYLCASSSPGGYNEQFFGPGTRLTVL.